What follows are 21 T cell receptor beta chains derived from one specimen sequenced in a study of CD4+ T cells in melanoma. The assay was immunoSEQ multiplex PCR, and TCRdb's table has in-frame clones only and misses some. The table includes about 11,000 clones, about 72% detected once. What was sequenced was cells from a culture (not recorded whether cultured in vitro). These TCRs come from a human donor with melanoma.

The chain uses TRBV6-1 and TRBJ2-2; D may be TRBD1 (6 bases). Germline values: CDR1 MNHNS, CDR2 SASEGT. V lost 7 bases to trimming and J lost 2 bases, with 11 bases between them. CDR3 length: 14 amino acids. The CDR3 spells CASNGQRNTGELFF. CDR3 nucleotide sequence: TGTGCCAGCAATGGACAGCGCAACACCGGGGAGCTGTTTTTT.

This chain links TRBV4-1 with TRBJ2-7; no definite D call. V was trimmed by 1 base and J by 5 bases, leaving 3 bases between them. Germline lookup yields CDR1 MGHRA and CDR2 YSYEKL. The CDR3 length is 11 residues. The CDR3: CASSQGDEQYF. The DNA of the CDR3 is TGCGCCAGCAGCCAAGGTGACGAGCAGTACTTC.

This clone occurred a few times. This chain joins TRBV4-2 and TRBJ1-2; D ambiguous. Germline V gives CDR1 LGHNA, CDR2 YNFKEQ. Trimming took 1 base from V and 4 from J, leaving 4 bases between them. The CDR3 is made up of 12 amino acids. The CDR3 nucleotides read TGTGCCAGCAGCCAAGCAGCCTATGGCTACACCTTC. Protein sequence: CASSQAAYGYTF.

As concerns this clone: This likely came from a read error, as a far larger clone is one base away. This CDR3 is also generated by other DNA sequences in the sample. The V call is TRBV4-1, the J call TRBJ1-4; D gene uncertain. Germline V gives CDR1 MGHRA, CDR2 YSYEKL. Deletions cut 4 bases from V and 3 bases from J, with 12 bases between. This CDR3 has 15 residues. The CDR3 here is CASSRARRANEKLFF. The CDR3 DNA reads TGCGCCAGCAGCCGGGCCCGGAGGGCTAATGAAAAACTGTTTTTT.

The V gene is TRBV5-4, the J gene TRBJ2-5, with unresolved D. The CDR3 has 14 residues. Trimming cost V 4 bases and J 2 bases, with 12 bases left between them. Germline CDR1 reads SGHNT; CDR2 reads YYREEE (reference sequence). The CDR3 spells CASSHRAEQETQYF. CDR3 coding DNA: TGTGCCAGCAGCCATCGGGCAGAGCAAGAGACCCAGTACTTC.

This chain joins TRBV5-1 and TRBJ2-1, with D possibly being TRBD2 (5 bases). Germline V gene data show CDR1 as SGHRS and CDR2 as YFSETQ. CDR3 size: 16 residues. V lost 4 bases and J lost 0, with 14 bases in between. This chain's CDR3 is CASSPRAGSSYNEQFF. CDR3 nucleotides: TGCGCCAGCAGCCCCCGGGCTGGGAGCTCCTACAATGAGCAGTTCTTC.

The chain has TRBV5-1 and TRBJ1-4, with D perhaps matching TRBD1 (5 bases). There are 17 residues in the CDR3. The V end lost 4 bases, the J end lost 3 bases, and 19 bases lay between the germline ends. CDR1 is SGHRS and CDR2 is YFSETQ in the germline V gene. CDR3: CASSRSMGRGSNEKLFF. DNA for the CDR3: TGCGCCAGCAGCCGGTCGATGGGGCGCGGATCTAATGAAAAACTGTTTTTT.

The rearrangement joins TRBV9 to TRBJ2-3; the match to TRBD2 covers 9 bases. The CDR3 is 17 amino acids. The V segment lost 1 base and the J segment 5 bases; nucleotides outside the gene matches: 11. Germline values: CDR1 SGDLS, CDR2 YYNGEE. The CDR3, as DNA: TGTGCCAGCAGCGTATCGGGCGGGGGGGCAATGGTAGATACGCAGTATTTT. This translates into CASSVSGGGAMVDTQYF.

This chain joins TRBV11-2 and TRBJ2-4, with 9 nucleotides matching TRBD2. V was pared by 6 bases and J by 8 bases, with 8 bases of the junction left unmatched. The CDR3 sequence is 14 residues long. In germline, CDR1 is SGHAT, CDR2 FQNNGV. In DNA form, the CDR3 reads TGTGCCAGCAGGGCAGCGGGGGGCCGGGACATTCAGTACTTC. This translates into CASRAAGGRDIQYF.

The V and J genes are TRBV9 and TRBJ2-1; D is possibly TRBD1 or TRBD2 (5 bases each). The CDR3 extends over 15 amino acids. CDR1 is SGDLS, CDR2 YYNGEE, per germline. The germline V and J ends were trimmed by 0 bases and 6 bases, with 13 bases remaining between them. CDR3 DNA: TGTGCCAGCAGCGTAGACCAGGGACGCGTCAATGAGCAGTTCTTC. The encoded protein is CASSVDQGRVNEQFF.

The chain uses TRBV10-3 and TRBJ2-7; a weak D match, TRBD1 (6 bases). The CDR3 totals 14 residues. Germline CDR1 ENHRY, CDR2 SYGVKD. Trimming cost V 4 bases and J 4 bases, with 14 bases left between them. CDR3 sequence: CAISATGQGYEQYF. The CDR3 nucleotides read TGTGCCATCAGTGCGACTGGGCAGGGGTACGAGCAGTACTTC.

J is TRBJ1-2 and V is TRBV6-1; no firm D call. Trimming removed 7 bases from V and 2 bases from J, with 17 bases in between. Looked up from germline, CDR1 is MNHNS and CDR2 is SASEGT. This CDR3 has 15 residues. CDR3 residues: CASNLTPTLNYGYTF. For the CDR3, the DNA is TGTGCCAGCAATCTGACTCCCACCCTGAACTATGGCTACACCTTC.

CDR3 protein: CATSRRQGAGEQYF. CDR3 DNA: TGTGCCACCAGCAGAAGACAGGGGGCAGGGGAGCAGTACTTC. J is TRBJ2-7 and V is TRBV15; TRBD1 aligns across 10 bases. J lost 7 bases, V lost 2 bases, and 5 bases had no gene match. The CDR3 is made up of 14 amino acids. Germline CDR1 is LNHNV and CDR2 is YYDKDF (reference sequence).

Sample share makes this clone medium-sized (0.01 to 0.1%). The chain recombines TRBV25-1 with TRBJ1-2; 8 bases match TRBD1. The junction had 6 bases not matched to a gene; V was cut back by 8 bases and J by 4 bases. Germline V gene lookup returns CDR1 MGHDK and CDR2 SYGVNS. The CDR3 spans 13 residues. The CDR3 bases are TGTGCCAGCGCGAGGACAGGGATCTATGGCTACACCTTC. It is translated as CASARTGIYGYTF.

The chain couples TRBV6-6 to TRBJ1-1; D possibly corresponds to TRBD1 (5 bases). The CDR3 length is 13 residues. The germline V and J ends were trimmed by 6 bases and 7 bases, with 15 bases remaining between them. Germline V CDR1 and CDR2: MNHNY, SVGAGI (reference sequence). The CDR3 loop reads CASSVQVKGEAFF. As DNA, the CDR3 is TGTGCCAGCAGCGTACAGGTTAAAGGTGAAGCTTTCTTT.

The sample holds a few counts of this clone. CDR3 protein: CASSSGTTGRNEKLFF. The CDR3 region has the DNA TGTGCCAGCAGCTCCGGGACCACGGGGCGTAATGAAAAACTGTTTTTT. The V gene is TRBV7-9, the J gene TRBJ1-4; D is possibly TRBD1 (5 bases). V lost 4 bases and J 4 bases, leaving 16 bases between the germline ends. The CDR3 contains 16 residues. Germline assignment: CDR1 SEHNR and CDR2 FQNEAQ (reference sequence). The full variable domain, with the rest looked up from reference TRBV7-9 and TRBJ1-4, is DTGVSQNPRHKITKRGQNVTFRCDPISEHNRLYWYRQTLGQGPEFLTYFQNEAQLEKSRLLSDRFSAERPKGSFSTLEIQRTEQGDSAMYLCASSSGTTGRNEKLFFGSGTQLSVL.

The V and J genes are TRBV4-1 and TRBJ1-6; TRBD1 agrees at 7 bases. This CDR3 spans 14 amino acids. Germline V gives CDR1 MGHRA, CDR2 YSYEKL. V gave up 4 bases and J gave up 5 bases; unmatched junction bases: 2. DNA of the CDR3: TGCGCCAGCAGCCGGACAGGCAATAATTCACCCCTCCACTTT. Translating it yields CASSRTGNNSPLHF.

The gene calls are TRBV10-3 and TRBJ2-5; D not resolved. The germline V gene encodes CDR1 ENHRY and CDR2 SYGVKD. This CDR3 has 15 residues. Trimming left V 0 bases short and J 2 bases short, with 10 bases between. The DNA for the CDR3 is TGTGCCATCAGTGAGTCGGGGTGGGGTCAAGAGACCCAGTACTTC. Translated, it gives CAISESGWGQETQYF.

The V call is TRBV7-3, the J call TRBJ2-2; 7 nucleotides agree with TRBD1. This CDR3 comprises 16 residues. The V and J ends lost 5 bases and 0 bases, in that order; junction bases with no gene match: 6. Per germline, CDR1 SGHTA and CDR2 FQGTGA. The CDR3 DNA reads TGTGCCAGCAGCCAACTCGGGACAGCGAACACCGGGGAGCTGTTTTTT. It specifies CASSQLGTANTGELFF.

This chain uses TRBV4-1 with TRBJ2-1, with D possibly being TRBD2 (5 bases). CDR3 length equals 14 residues. Trimming stripped 6 bases from V and 4 bases from J, with 13 bases between. Germline CDR1 is MGHRA and CDR2 is YSYEKL. CDR3 loop: CASRRLGGYNEQFF. CDR3 nucleotide sequence: TGCGCCAGCAGACGACTGGGCGGGTACAATGAGCAGTTCTTC.

The chain uses TRBV18 and TRBJ2-1, with D possibly called TRBD1 or TRBD2 (6 bases each). The CDR3 loop spans 18 amino acids. The germline CDR1 and CDR2 sequences are KGHSH and LQKENI. Trimming removed 3 bases from V and 1 base from J, with 19 bases in between. CDR3 nucleotides: TGTGCCAGCTCACCGTCGTACGGCGGAGGGGGTTCCTACAATGAGCAGTTCTTC. It yields the protein CASSPSYGGGGSYNEQFF. The complete variable domain, with remaining parts taken from reference TRBV18 and TRBJ2-1, reads NAGVMQNPRHLVRRRGQEARLRCSPMKGHSHVYWYRQLPEEGLKFMVYLQKENIIDESGMPKERFSAEFPKEGPSILRIQQVVRGDSAAYFCASSPSYGGGGSYNEQFFGPGTRLTVL.